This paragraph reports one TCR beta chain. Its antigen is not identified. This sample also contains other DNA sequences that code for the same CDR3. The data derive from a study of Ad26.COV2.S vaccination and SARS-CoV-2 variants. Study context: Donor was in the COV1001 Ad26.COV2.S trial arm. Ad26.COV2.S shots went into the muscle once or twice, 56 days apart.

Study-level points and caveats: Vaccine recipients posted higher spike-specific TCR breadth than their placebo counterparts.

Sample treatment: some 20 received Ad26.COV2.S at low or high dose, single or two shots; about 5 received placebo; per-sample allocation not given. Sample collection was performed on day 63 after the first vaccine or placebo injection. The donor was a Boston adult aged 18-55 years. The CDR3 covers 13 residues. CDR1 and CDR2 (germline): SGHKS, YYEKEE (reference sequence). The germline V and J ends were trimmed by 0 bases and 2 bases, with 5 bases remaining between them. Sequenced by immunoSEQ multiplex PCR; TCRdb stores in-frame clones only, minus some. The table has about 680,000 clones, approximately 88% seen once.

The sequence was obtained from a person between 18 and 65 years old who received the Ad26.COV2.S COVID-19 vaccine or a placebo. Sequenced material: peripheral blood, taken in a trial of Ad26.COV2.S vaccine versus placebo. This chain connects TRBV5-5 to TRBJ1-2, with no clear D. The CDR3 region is CASSLEGNYGYTF. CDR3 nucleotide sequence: TGTGCCAGCAGCTTGGAAGGGAACTATGGCTACACCTTC.